This entry features one TCR beta chain sequence. Its antigen is undetermined. One end of the junction fails to match germline, which may point to a read error. The record originates from a study of tumor-infiltrating lymphocytes in primary liver carcinoma. Across the whole study: By surgical resection, the patients were treated for their primary liver carcinoma. General study findings and limits: Tumor region pairs showed greater overlap than either tumor-adjacent or tumor-blood pairs did. Blood fell significantly below tumors in its top-250-clone fraction (p = 0.039).

Making TCR beta cDNA involved around 540 ng total RNA and a constant-region primer. Libraries for TCR beta were built through three nested multiplex PCR rounds, which together made up a slightly modified ARM-PCR procedure. TCRdb analysed the multiplex PCR reads with MiXCR anew, one entry per CDR3 protein. The sample holds approximately 330,000 distinct CDR3 sequences, 65% seen once. Alongside blood RNA obtained from unsorted whole blood, germline DNA was also extracted. HBV chronically infected the treatment-naive patients. This TCR was recovered from a middle-aged man with primary liver carcinoma and hepatitis B virus infection. Material: peripheral blood.

This chain's CDR3 is CAISLPAYETQYF. In nucleotides, the CDR3 is TGTGCCATCAGCTTACCTGCCTACGAGACTCAGTACTTC. The rearrangement uses TRBV11-2 and TRBJ2-5; D call uncertain. Looked up from germline, CDR1 is SGHAT and CDR2 is FQNNGV. There are 13 residues in the CDR3.